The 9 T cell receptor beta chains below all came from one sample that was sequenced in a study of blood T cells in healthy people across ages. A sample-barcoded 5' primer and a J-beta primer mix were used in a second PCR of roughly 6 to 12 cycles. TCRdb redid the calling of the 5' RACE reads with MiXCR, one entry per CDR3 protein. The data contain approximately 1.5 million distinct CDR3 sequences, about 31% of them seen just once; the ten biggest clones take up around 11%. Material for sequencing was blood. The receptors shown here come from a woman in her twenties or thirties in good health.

As DNA, the CDR3 is TGTGCCAGCGCCAGGGGAAGCGGGGGGGCGAATGAGCAGTTCTTC. It codes for CASARGSGGANEQFF. The chain recombines TRBV6-2 or TRBV6-3 with TRBJ2-1; 10 nucleotides line up with TRBD2. With V trimmed by 8 bases and J by 7 bases, 11 bases remained unmatched. Germline CDR1 is MNHEY and CDR2 is SVGEGT. The CDR3 consists of 15 residues.

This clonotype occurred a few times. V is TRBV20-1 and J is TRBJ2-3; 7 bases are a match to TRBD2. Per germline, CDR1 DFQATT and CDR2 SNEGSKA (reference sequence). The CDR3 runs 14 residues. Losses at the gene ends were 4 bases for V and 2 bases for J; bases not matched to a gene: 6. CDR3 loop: CSATRAGVTDTQYF. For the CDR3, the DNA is TGCAGTGCTACGCGCGCGGGAGTCACAGATACGCAGTATTTT.

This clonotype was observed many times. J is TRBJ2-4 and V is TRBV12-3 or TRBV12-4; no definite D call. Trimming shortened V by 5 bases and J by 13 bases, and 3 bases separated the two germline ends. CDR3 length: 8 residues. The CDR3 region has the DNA TGTGCCAGCAGTCTACAGTACTTC. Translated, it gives CASSLQYF.

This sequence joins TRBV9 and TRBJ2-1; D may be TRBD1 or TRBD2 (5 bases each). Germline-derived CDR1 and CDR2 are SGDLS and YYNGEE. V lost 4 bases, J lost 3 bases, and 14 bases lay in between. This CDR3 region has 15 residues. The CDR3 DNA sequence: TGTGCCAGCAGCCAAGAGGGGCACATCTACAATGAGCAGTTCTTC. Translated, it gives CASSQEGHIYNEQFF. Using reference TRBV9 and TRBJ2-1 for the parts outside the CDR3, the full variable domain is DSGVTQTPKHLITATGQRVTLRCSPRSGDLSVYWYQQSLDQGLQFLIQYYNGEERAKGNILERFSAQQFPDLHSELNLSSLELGDSALYFCASSQEGHIYNEQFFGPGTRLTVL.

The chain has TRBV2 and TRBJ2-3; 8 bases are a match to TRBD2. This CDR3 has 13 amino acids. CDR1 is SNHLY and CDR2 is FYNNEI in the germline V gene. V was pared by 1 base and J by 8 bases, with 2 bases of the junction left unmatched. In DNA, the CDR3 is TGTGCCAGCAGTGAAGTGCTAGCGGGTACGCAGTATTTT. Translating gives CASSEVLAGTQYF. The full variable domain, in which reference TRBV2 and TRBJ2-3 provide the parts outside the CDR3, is EPEVTQTPSHQVTQMGQEVILRCVPISNHLYFYWYRQILGQKVEFLVSFYNNEISEKSEIFDDQFSVERPDGSNFTLKIRSTKLEDSAMYFCASSEVLAGTQYFGPGTRLTVL.

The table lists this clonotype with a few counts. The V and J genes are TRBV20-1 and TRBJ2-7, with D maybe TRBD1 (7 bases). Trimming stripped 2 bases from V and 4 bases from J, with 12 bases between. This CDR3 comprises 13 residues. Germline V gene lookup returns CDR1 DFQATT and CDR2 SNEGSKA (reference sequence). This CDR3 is CSARMRDRYEQYF. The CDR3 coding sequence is TGCAGTGCTAGAATGCGGGACAGATACGAGCAGTACTTC.

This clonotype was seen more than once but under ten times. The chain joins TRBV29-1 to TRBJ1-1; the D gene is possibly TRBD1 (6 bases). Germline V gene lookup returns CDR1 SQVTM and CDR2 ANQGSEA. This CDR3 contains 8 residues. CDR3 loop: CNADRAFF. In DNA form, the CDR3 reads TGCAACGCCGACAGGGCTTTCTTT.

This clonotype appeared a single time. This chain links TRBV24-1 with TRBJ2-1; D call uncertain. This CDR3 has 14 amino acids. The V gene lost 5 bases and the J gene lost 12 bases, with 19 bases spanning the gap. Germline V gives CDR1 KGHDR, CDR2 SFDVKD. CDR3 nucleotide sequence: TGTGCCACCAGTGTCTCTGGCCAGCGCGATGGGCAGTTCTTC. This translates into CATSVSGQRDGQFF.

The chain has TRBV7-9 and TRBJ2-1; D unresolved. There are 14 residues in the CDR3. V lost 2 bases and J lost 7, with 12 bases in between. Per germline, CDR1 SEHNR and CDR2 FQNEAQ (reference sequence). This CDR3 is CASSLSLKYNEQFF. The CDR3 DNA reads TGTGCCAGCAGCTTAAGTCTGAAGTATAATGAGCAGTTCTTC.